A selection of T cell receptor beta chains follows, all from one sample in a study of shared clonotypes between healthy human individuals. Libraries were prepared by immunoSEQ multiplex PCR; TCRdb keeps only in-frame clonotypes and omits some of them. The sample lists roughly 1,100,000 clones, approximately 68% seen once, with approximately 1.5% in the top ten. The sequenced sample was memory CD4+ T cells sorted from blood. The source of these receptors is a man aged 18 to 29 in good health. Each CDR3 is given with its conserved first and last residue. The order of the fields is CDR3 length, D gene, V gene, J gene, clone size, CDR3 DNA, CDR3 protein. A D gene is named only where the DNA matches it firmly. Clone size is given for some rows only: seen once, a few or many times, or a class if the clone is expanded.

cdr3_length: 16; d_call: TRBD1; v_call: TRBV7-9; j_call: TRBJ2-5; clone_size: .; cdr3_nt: TGTGCCAGCAGCAAGACAGGGGGCGGTAGGCAAGAGACCCAGTACTTC; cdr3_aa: CASSKTGGGRQETQYF
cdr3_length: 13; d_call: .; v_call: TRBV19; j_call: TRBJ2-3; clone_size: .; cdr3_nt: TGTGCCAGTAGATCCGGACAAGGAGATACGCAGTATTTT; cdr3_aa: CASRSGQGDTQYF
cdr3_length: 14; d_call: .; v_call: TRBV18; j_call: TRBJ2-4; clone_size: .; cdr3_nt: TGTGCCAGCTCACCATTACGGGGTGAGGGCATTCAGTACTTC; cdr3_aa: CASSPLRGEGIQYF
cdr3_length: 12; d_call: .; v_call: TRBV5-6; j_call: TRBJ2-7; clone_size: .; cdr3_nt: TGTGCCAGCAGCTTCGGTAGGATGGAGCAGTACTTC; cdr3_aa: CASSFGRMEQYF
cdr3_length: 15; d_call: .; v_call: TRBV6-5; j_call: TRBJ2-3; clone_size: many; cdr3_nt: TGTGCCAGCAGTTACTCGGAGGGGGGGATAGGTACGCAGTATTTT; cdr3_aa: CASSYSEGGIGTQYF
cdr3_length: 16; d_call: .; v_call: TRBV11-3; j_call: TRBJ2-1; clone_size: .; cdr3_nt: TGTGCCAGCAGCCCAAGGGGGACCTTGGCCTACAATGAGCAGTTCTTC; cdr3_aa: CASSPRGTLAYNEQFF
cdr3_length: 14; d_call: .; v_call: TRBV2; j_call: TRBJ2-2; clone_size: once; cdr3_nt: TGTGCCAGCAGCTTGGGTCAGAACACCGGGGAGCTGTTTTTT; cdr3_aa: CASSLGQNTGELFF
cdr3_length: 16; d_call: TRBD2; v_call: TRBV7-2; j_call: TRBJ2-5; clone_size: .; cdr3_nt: TGTGCCAGCAGCTTAGTTACTAGCGGGAGGGGAGAGACCCAGTACTTC; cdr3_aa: CASSLVTSGRGETQYF
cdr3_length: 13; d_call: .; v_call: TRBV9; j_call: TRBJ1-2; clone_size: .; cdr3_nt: TGTGCCAGCAGCGCCAGCCCAGGCTATGGCTACACCTTC; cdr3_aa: CASSASPGYGYTF
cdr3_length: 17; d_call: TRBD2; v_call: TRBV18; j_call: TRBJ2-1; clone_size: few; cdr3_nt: TGTGCCAGCTCACCCTTCGGGGCTAGCGGGGGGTACAATGAGCAGTTCTTC; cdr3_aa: CASSPFGASGGYNEQFF
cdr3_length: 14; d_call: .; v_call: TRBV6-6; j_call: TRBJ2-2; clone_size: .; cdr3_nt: TGTGCCAGCAGTTACCAGAGGGACACCGGGGAGCTGTTTTTT; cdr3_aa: CASSYQRDTGELFF